These 28 T cell receptor beta chains were sequenced from one sample in a study of PD-1 blockade in classical Hodgkin lymphoma. The patients all showed relapse after autologous stem cell transplantation, while their brentuximab vedotin exposure varied. Repertoires were generated with immunoSEQ multiplex PCR, while TCRdb's copy carries only in-frame clones and drops some. The data show some 60,000 clones, more than 80% seen once. Sequenced here: peripheral blood mononuclear cells (PBMCs), sampled at baseline. The origin of the receptors is a human donor with classical Hodgkin lymphoma.

The chain uses TRBV5-4 and TRBJ1-2; D remains unclear. CDR1 is SGHNT, CDR2 YYREEE, per germline (reference sequence). The CDR3 extends over 12 amino acids. The ends were cut back, 4 bases at V and 6 bases at J, with 10 bases in the middle. DNA for the CDR3: TGTGCCAGCAGCCCAGACCAAGATGGCTACACCTTC. It codes for CASSPDQDGYTF.

The J gene is TRBJ2-7, the V gene TRBV30, with 8 bases lining up with TRBD1. The CDR3 has 14 residues. The ends lost 4 bases at V and 3 bases at J; junction bases unmatched: 8. The germline gives CDR1 GTSNPN, CDR2 SVGIG (reference sequence). The CDR3 DNA sequence: TGTGCCTGGAATTCCGGGACAGGTTTCTACGAGCAGTACTTC. This encodes CAWNSGTGFYEQYF.

This chain uses TRBV7-9 with TRBJ2-3; D unresolved. V was clipped by 5 bases and J by 6 bases, with 18 bases between them. Per germline, CDR1 SEHNR and CDR2 FQNEAQ (reference sequence). The CDR3 covers 15 residues. DNA for the CDR3: TGTGCCAGCAGCCCCGCGACGTATACCGTGGATACGCAGTATTTT. Translated: CASSPATYTVDTQYF.

The chain couples TRBV6-5 to TRBJ2-1; 9 nucleotides agree with TRBD2. In germline, CDR1 is MNHEY, CDR2 SVGAGI. This CDR3 contains 14 residues. V lost 2 bases to trimming and J lost 11 bases; unmatched junction nucleotides: 7. The CDR3 region has the DNA TGTGCCAGCAGTTACGGCGGGGGGGCCGGTAAGCAGTTCTTC. Translating gives CASSYGGGAGKQFF.

The chain recombines TRBV11-2 with TRBJ1-1, with D uncertain. The CDR3 length is 15 residues. The germline CDR1 and CDR2 sequences are SGHAT and FQNNGV. V lost 2 bases to trimming and J lost 2 bases, with 12 bases between them. CDR3 DNA sequence: TGTGCCAGCAGCTTAAATATCGGTCTTAACACTGAAGCTTTCTTT. This encodes CASSLNIGLNTEAFF.

This chain uses TRBV11-3 with TRBJ2-2; no clear D gene. The V gene lost 1 base and the J gene lost 5 bases, with 5 bases spanning the gap. The germline V gene encodes CDR1 SGHNT and CDR2 YENEEA. CDR3 size: 13 residues. The CDR3 protein is CASSLARTGELFF. Written as DNA, the CDR3 is TGTGCCAGCAGCTTAGCTCGGACCGGGGAGCTGTTTTTT.

This clone was detected a few times. The rearrangement uses TRBV7-9 and TRBJ1-1; 7 bases line up with TRBD1. The CDR3 contains 16 residues. The V gene's germline CDR1 is SEHNR and CDR2 FQNEAQ (reference sequence). V was pared by 5 bases and J by 0 bases, with 9 bases of the junction left unmatched. CDR3 bases: TGTGCCAGCAGCGGGGCGGCCAGGGGGATGAACACTGAAGCTTTCTTT. Its translation: CASSGAARGMNTEAFF.

This chain joins TRBV2 and TRBJ1-4; D remains ambiguous. The V and J ends lost 5 bases and 4 bases respectively, with 20 bases between them. The length of the CDR3 is 17 residues. Germline CDR1 is SNHLY and CDR2 is FYNNEI. CDR3 region: CASSHSPREEINEKLFF. CDR3 sequence (DNA): TGTGCCAGCAGTCATTCCCCCCGTGAGGAGATTAATGAAAAACTGTTTTTT.

This chain connects TRBV4-1 to TRBJ2-3, with D possibly being TRBD1 (5 bases). V was shortened by 3 bases and J by 2 bases, with 18 bases between the two germline ends. This CDR3 contains 17 residues. Germline V gene sequence: CDR1 MGHRA, CDR2 YSYEKL. The CDR3 is CASSQPPGPGDTDTQYF. The DNA of the CDR3 is TGCGCCAGCAGCCAGCCTCCAGGGCCAGGTGACACAGATACGCAGTATTTT.

The J gene is TRBJ1-1, the V gene TRBV19; D not resolved. The V and J ends lost 3 bases and 5 bases respectively, with 19 bases between them. The CDR3 covers 16 residues. Germline V CDR1 and CDR2: LNHDA, SQIVND (reference sequence). DNA for the CDR3: TGTGCCAGTAGTATGAGGGCGACGAGCCTCCGGACTGAAGCTTTCTTT. Encoded protein: CASSMRATSLRTEAFF.

The chain combines TRBV5-6 with TRBJ2-1, with TRBD1 matching 8 bases. The CDR3 spans 15 residues. Germline lookup yields CDR1 SGHDT and CDR2 YYEEEE. Trimming at V came to 3 bases and at J to 0 bases, leaving 2 bases not matched to a gene. The CDR3 sequence is CASSWGTGSYNEQFF. The CDR3 DNA is TGTGCCAGCAGCTGGGGGACAGGCTCCTACAATGAGCAGTTCTTC.

The chain links TRBV12-5 to TRBJ1-1, with TRBD1 identical over 8 bases. V lost 5 bases to trimming and J lost 5 bases; unmatched junction nucleotides: 4. The V gene's germline CDR1 is LGHNT and CDR2 FRNRAP. The CDR3 runs to 13 residues. The CDR3 sequence: CASGPRQGTEAFF. The DNA for the CDR3 is TGTGCTAGTGGTCCCCGACAGGGGACTGAAGCTTTCTTT.

The J gene is TRBJ1-4, the V gene TRBV5-1, with D perhaps matching TRBD1 (6 bases). V was pared by 3 bases and J by 12 bases, with 18 bases between. CDR1 and CDR2 (germline): SGHRS, YFSETQ. The CDR3 runs 14 residues. CDR3 protein: CASSSFGTNGELFF. CDR3 DNA: TGCGCCAGCAGCTCATTCGGGACAAATGGGGAACTGTTTTTT.

The chain joins TRBV12-5 to TRBJ2-2; possibly TRBD1 or TRBD2 for D (5 bases each). The V gene lost 3 bases and the J gene lost 8 bases, with 13 bases spanning the gap. Per the germline V gene, CDR1 is LGHNT and CDR2 is FRNRAP. This CDR3 comprises 14 residues. CDR3 nucleotide sequence: TGTGCTAGTGGTTTTACCCTAGGGGAGGGGGAGCTGTTTTTT. It is translated as CASGFTLGEGELFF.

This chain joins TRBV14 and TRBJ1-2; 8 positions agree with TRBD1. Germline CDR1 SGHDN, CDR2 FVKESK. This CDR3 has 15 amino acids. V dropped 4 bases and J dropped 8; count of bases not matched to a gene: 12. This CDR3 is CASSPEGQEALGYTF. CDR3 DNA: TGTGCCAGCAGCCCGGAGGGACAGGAGGCCTTAGGCTACACCTTC.

The chain has TRBV6-5 and TRBJ2-3; D gene unclear. V lost 5 bases and J 2 bases, leaving 14 bases between the germline ends. The CDR3 consists of 15 residues. Germline V gene lookup returns CDR1 MNHEY and CDR2 SVGAGI. The CDR3 DNA sequence: TGTGCCAGCAGTGCAGGATTAGGCTTCACAGATACGCAGTATTTT. This codes for CASSAGLGFTDTQYF.

This chain uses TRBV27 with TRBJ2-7; 8 bases map to TRBD2. In germline, CDR1 is MNHEY, CDR2 SMNVEV (reference sequence). J was trimmed by 1 base and V by 4 bases; bases with no gene match: 6. There are 15 residues in the CDR3. The CDR3, as DNA: TGTGCCAGCAGTTCAACTAGCGGACTTTCCTACGAGCAGTACTTC. This gives the protein CASSSTSGLSYEQYF.

The sample holds one count of this clone. V gene TRBV5-1 combines with J gene TRBJ2-7, with 7 bases lining up with TRBD1. Germline V gives CDR1 SGHRS, CDR2 YFSETQ. CDR3 size: 13 residues. Unmatched junction bases numbered 3, after V lost 2 bases and J lost 4 bases. As DNA, the CDR3 is TGCGCCAGCAGCTTCGCAGGGGGATACGAGCAGTACTTC. It translates to CASSFAGGYEQYF.

The rearrangement uses TRBV18 and TRBJ2-1, with 11 bases fitting TRBD2. This CDR3 region has 16 residues. J was trimmed by 5 bases and V by 0 bases; bases with no gene match: 3. Germline CDR1 is KGHSH and CDR2 is LQKENI. As DNA, the CDR3 is TGTGCCAGCTCACCACCTAGCGGGGGGGTTGACAATGAGCAGTTCTTC. This translates into CASSPPSGGVDNEQFF.

A few counts support this clone. This rearrangement joins TRBV30 to TRBJ1-1, with D unclear. The CDR3 extends over 11 amino acids. Germline loops: CDR1 GTSNPN, CDR2 SVGIG (reference sequence). The CDR3 sequence: CALDKFPLAFF. The CDR3 bases are TGTGCTCTCGACAAATTTCCGTTAGCTTTCTTT. Full variable domain (rest looked up from reference TRBV30 and TRBJ1-1): SQTIHQWPATLVQPVGSPLSLECTVEGTSNPNLYWYRQAAGRGLQLLFYSVGIGQISSEVPQNLSASRPQDRQFILSSKKLLLSDSGFYLCALDKFPLAFFGQGTRLTVV.

With regard to this clone: A junction end diverges from the germline sequence, so it may reflect a read error. The chain couples TRBV19 to TRBJ1-2; D ambiguous. Germline V gives CDR1 LNHDA, CDR2 SQIVND (reference sequence). There are 13 residues in the CDR3. The CDR3 nucleotides are TGCGTCCCTTTATGTCAGAACCCCCATGGCTACACCTTC. Amino acids: CVPLCQNPHGYTF.

The J gene is TRBJ1-2, the V gene TRBV5-1; perhaps TRBD1 as D (5 bases). The germline V and J ends were trimmed by 3 bases and 5 bases, with 14 bases remaining between them. CDR1 and CDR2 from the germline V gene are SGHRS and YFSETQ. The CDR3 totals 14 residues. CDR3: CASSSPGPLYGYTF. In DNA form, the CDR3 reads TGCGCCAGCAGCTCCCCGGGACCGTTGTATGGCTACACCTTC.

This clone was counted a single time. The V gene is TRBV7-9, the J gene TRBJ1-3; D gene uncertain. CDR1 SEHNR and CDR2 FQNEAQ come from the germline V gene (reference sequence). This CDR3 spans 14 amino acids. V was trimmed by 5 bases and J by 0 bases, leaving 8 bases between them. Here the CDR3 DNA reads TGTGCCAGCAGCCTAACGTCCTCTGGAAACACCATATATTTT. Translation: CASSLTSSGNTIYF.

This sequence joins TRBV7-9 and TRBJ2-1; D remains ambiguous. The ends were cut back, 4 bases at V and 7 bases at J, with 5 bases in the middle. Looked up from germline, CDR1 is SEHNR and CDR2 is FQNEAQ (reference sequence). The CDR3 loop spans 11 amino acids. The CDR3 sequence is CASSSLNEQFF. CDR3 nucleotides: TGTGCCAGCAGCTCTTTAAATGAGCAGTTCTTC.

The V gene is TRBV7-6, the J gene TRBJ2-3; either TRBD1 or TRBD2 may fit D (6 bases each). V was trimmed by 5 bases and J by 5 bases, leaving 17 bases between them. The CDR3 is 15 amino acids. CDR1 and CDR2 (germline): SGHVS, FNYEAQ. The CDR3 DNA reads TGTGCCAGCAGCCCATCTGGGGGGCCCCAAGATACGCAGTATTTT. It yields the protein CASSPSGGPQDTQYF.

The rearrangement uses TRBV27 and TRBJ2-6; D might be TRBD2 (5 bases). V was trimmed by 4 bases and J by 0 bases, leaving 10 bases between them. Per germline, CDR1 MNHEY and CDR2 SMNVEV (reference sequence). This CDR3 has 16 residues. The CDR3 DNA is TGTGCCAGCAGTTCTGGACTGATCTCTGGGGCCAACGTCCTGACTTTC. It yields the protein CASSSGLISGANVLTF.

The V gene is TRBV5-4, the J gene TRBJ1-1; TRBD1 is a possible D gene (5 bases). Germline CDR1 reads SGHNT; CDR2 reads YYREEE (reference sequence). V dropped 4 bases and J dropped 4 bases, with 26 bases sitting between them. The CDR3 runs to 18 residues. The CDR3 spells CASSASRGTGKGITEAFF. CDR3 nucleotides: TGTGCCAGCAGCGCGAGCCGGGGCACGGGGAAGGGAATCACTGAAGCTTTCTTT.

With regard to this clone: This CDR3 is also generated by other DNA sequences in the sample. The chain uses TRBV6-5 and TRBJ2-5, with TRBD2 as a possible D gene (6 bases). CDR1 and CDR2 from the germline V gene are MNHEY and SVGAGI. CDR3 length equals 14 residues. Deletions cut 2 bases from V and 5 bases from J, with 12 bases between. CDR3: CASSYGGTGETQYF. The CDR3, as DNA: TGTGCCAGCAGTTACGGGGGGACGGGGGAGACCCAGTACTTC.